These 28 T cell receptor beta chains share one sample of origin, sequenced in a study of blood T cell repertoires in COVID-19. Sequenced by immunoSEQ multiplex PCR; TCRdb stores in-frame clones only, minus some. The table has hundreds of thousands of clones, roughly 85% seen once. Material: peripheral blood. Source of these receptors: a woman in her late teens or twenties with acute or convalescent COVID-19.

The genes are TRBV9 and TRBJ2-7; D perhaps matches TRBD1 (5 bases). Germline CDR1 is SGDLS and CDR2 is YYNGEE. The CDR3 sequence is 14 residues long. Trimming stripped 0 bases from V and 3 bases from J, with 10 bases between. The CDR3 loop reads CASSVEGRDYEQYF. Here the CDR3 DNA reads TGTGCCAGCAGCGTAGAAGGCAGGGACTACGAGCAGTACTTC.

This clone was found once. This chain uses TRBV10-1 with TRBJ2-7; tentative D call: TRBD2 (5 bases). V shed 3 bases and J shed 4 bases, with 13 bases lying between them. CDR3 length: 14 residues. Germline-derived CDR1 and CDR2 are WNHNN and SYGVQD (reference sequence). The CDR3 coding sequence is TGCGCCAGCAGTGATCCTAGCACCCTATACGAGCAGTACTTC. This gives the protein CASSDPSTLYEQYF.

The CDR3 region is CASSGIGGSVNTEAFF. DNA for the CDR3: TGTGCCAGCAGCGGAATAGGGGGATCGGTGAACACTGAAGCTTTCTTT. The V call is TRBV9, the J call TRBJ1-1; possible D gene TRBD1, 6 bases. V was cut by 3 bases and J by 0 bases, with 15 bases left in between. CDR3 length: 16 residues. Germline V gene lookup returns CDR1 SGDLS and CDR2 YYNGEE.

V gene TRBV28 combines with J gene TRBJ1-4; unclear D gene. Trimming took off 5 bases at V and 4 bases at J, with 14 bases between the two ends. The CDR3 sequence is 15 residues long. CDR1 MDHEN and CDR2 SYDVKM come from the germline V gene. The CDR3 DNA reads TGTGCCAGCAGTCCACGGACTGTTCATAATGAAAAACTGTTTTTT. It specifies CASSPRTVHNEKLFF. Complete variable domain (other parts from reference TRBV28 and TRBJ1-4): DVKVTQSSRYLVKRTGEKVFLECVQDMDHENMFWYRQDPGLGLRLIYFSYDVKMKEKGDIPEGYSVSREKKERFSLILESASTNQTSMYLCASSPRTVHNEKLFFGSGTQLSVL.

The genes are TRBV9 and TRBJ1-3, with D perhaps matching TRBD1 (5 bases). The germline CDR1 and CDR2 sequences are SGDLS and YYNGEE. Trimming left V 4 bases short and J 1 base short, with 9 bases between. This CDR3 spans 14 amino acids. This CDR3 is CASSSRTSGNTIYF. As DNA, the CDR3 is TGTGCCAGCAGCTCCCGGACATCTGGAAACACCATATATTTT.

As concerns this clone: An end of the junction does not agree with germline; a read error may underlie this. The chain joins TRBV20-1 to TRBJ1-4; the D is unclear. The CDR3 totals 11 residues. CDR1 and CDR2 (germline): DFQATT, SNEGSKA (reference sequence). CDR3 sequence reads: CSARGRTGEIF. CDR3 bases: TGCAGTGCTAGAGGAAGAACCGGGGAAATTTTT.

V is TRBV12-3 or TRBV12-4 and J is TRBJ1-2; perhaps TRBD1 as D (5 bases). Trimming pared 3 bases from V and 4 bases from J, leaving 9 bases between. The CDR3 is 13 amino acids. The CDR3 protein is CASSFSTVYGYTF. The CDR3 DNA sequence: TGTGCCAGCAGTTTCTCGACAGTCTATGGCTACACCTTC.

This chain connects TRBV6-5 to TRBJ2-1, with TRBD1 matching over 9 bases. The germline CDR1 and CDR2 sequences are MNHEY and SVGAGI. The CDR3 runs 13 residues. The V segment lost 6 bases and the J segment 6 bases; nucleotides outside the gene matches: 3. The CDR3 DNA reads TGTGCCAGCAGCAAGGACAGGGGCAATGAGCAGTTCTTC. Residues: CASSKDRGNEQFF.

This clone occurred a few times. V gene TRBV7-8 combines with J gene TRBJ1-5, with D possibly matching TRBD1 (5 bases). This CDR3 has 13 amino acids. Trimming removed 5 bases at V and 7 bases at J, with 12 bases between. Germline CDR1 SGHVS, CDR2 FQNEAQ. The CDR3 coding sequence is TGTGCCAGCAGCCGCGCACAGGAGCAGCCCCAGCATTTT. Its translation is CASSRAQEQPQHF.

The chain is built from TRBV19 and TRBJ1-3; 9 bases are shared with TRBD1. V shed 5 bases and J 2 bases; nucleotides not matched to a gene: 16. The CDR3 has 19 amino acids. Germline V gene data show CDR1 as LNHDA and CDR2 as SQIVND (reference sequence). The CDR3: CASSPSDRGRTRPGNTIYF. CDR3 bases: TGTGCCAGTAGTCCTTCGGACAGGGGCAGAACAAGACCTGGAAACACCATATATTTT.

This rearrangement joins TRBV27 to TRBJ1-5, with D possibly matching TRBD1 (5 bases). CDR3 size: 15 residues. Trimming took off 7 bases at V and 3 bases at J, with 16 bases between the two ends. CDR1 MNHEY and CDR2 SMNVEV come from the germline V gene (reference sequence). The CDR3 DNA is TGTGCCAGCACCTCGCTCGACAGTACCAATCAGCCCCAGCATTTT. The encoded protein is CASTSLDSTNQPQHF.

The chain combines TRBV6-5 with TRBJ1-5; D is ambiguous. Trimming pared 10 bases from V and 2 bases from J, leaving 9 bases between. This CDR3 region has 12 residues. Germline assignment: CDR1 MNHEY and CDR2 SVGAGI. CDR3 in amino acids: CATGFGNQPQHF. In nucleotides, the CDR3 is TGTGCCACAGGTTTCGGCAATCAGCCCCAGCATTTT.

The chain is built from TRBV2 and TRBJ2-7; TRBD1 might be the D (6 bases). Trimming shortened V by 8 bases and J by 4 bases, and 30 bases separated the two germline ends. This CDR3 contains 18 residues. The germline V gene has CDR1 SNHLY and CDR2 FYNNEI. The CDR3 sequence: CASGFDYRKPQGFYEQYF. Here the CDR3 DNA reads TGTGCCAGCGGCTTCGACTACAGGAAACCACAGGGATTTTACGAGCAGTACTTC. Combining the CDR3 with reference TRBV2 and TRBJ2-7 gives the whole variable domain EPEVTQTPSHQVTQMGQEVILRCVPISNHLYFYWYRQILGQKVEFLVSFYNNEISEKSEIFDDQFSVERPDGSNFTLKIRSTKLEDSAMYFCASGFDYRKPQGFYEQYFGPGTRLTVT.

This chain joins TRBV14 and TRBJ1-1; D perhaps matches TRBD1 (6 bases). Germline assignment: CDR1 SGHDN and CDR2 FVKESK. V lost 4 bases and J lost 6, with 18 bases in between. The CDR3 has 15 amino acids. The CDR3 region is CASSPEVWGGAEAFF. In DNA form, the CDR3 reads TGTGCCAGCAGCCCGGAGGTTTGGGGGGGCGCTGAAGCTTTCTTT.

The chain uses TRBV7-6 and TRBJ2-5; 7 nucleotides agree with TRBD2. The CDR3 is 15 amino acids. Trimming removed 0 bases from V and 2 bases from J; junction bases left unmatched: 3. Germline-derived CDR1 and CDR2 are SGHVS and FNYEAQ. In DNA, the CDR3 is TGTGCCAGCAGCTTAGCGCTAGCGGAACAAGAGACCCAGTACTTC. It yields the protein CASSLALAEQETQYF. The entire variable domain, with the rest obtained from reference TRBV7-6 and TRBJ2-5, is as follows: GAGVSQSPRYKVTKRGQDVALRCDPISGHVSLYWYRQALGQGPEFLTYFNYEAQQDKSGLPNDRFSAERPEGSISTLTIQRTEQRDSAMYRCASSLALAEQETQYFGPGTRLLVL.

V usage is TRBV19 and J usage is TRBJ1-1; D unclear. Trimming pared 7 bases from V and 4 bases from J, leaving 13 bases between. The germline gives CDR1 LNHDA, CDR2 SQIVND (reference sequence). The CDR3 has 13 amino acids. The CDR3 protein is CASIGPGVTEAFF. The CDR3 DNA is TGTGCCAGTATAGGGCCCGGGGTCACTGAAGCTTTCTTT.

The chain joins TRBV14 to TRBJ2-7; 11 bases agree with TRBD1. Germline CDR1 is SGHDN and CDR2 is FVKESK. V shed 8 bases, J shed 7 bases, and the junction held 7 bases outside the gene matches. This CDR3 region has 13 residues. The CDR3 region is CASRRTGGEEQYF. CDR3 in DNA: TGTGCCAGCCGCAGGACAGGGGGCGAAGAGCAGTACTTC.

The chain combines TRBV24-1 with TRBJ1-4; 7 bases fit TRBD1. Germline loops: CDR1 KGHDR, CDR2 SFDVKD. The length of the CDR3 is 15 residues. Trimming at V came to 3 bases and at J to 7 bases, leaving 7 bases not matched to a gene. CDR3 amino acids: CATSDPQEGAEKLFF. The DNA of the CDR3 is TGTGCCACCAGTGATCCCCAGGAGGGGGCTGAAAAACTGTTTTTT.

The V call is TRBV19, the J call TRBJ2-7, with TRBD2 matching over 9 bases. This CDR3 is 15 amino acids long. Germline V gives CDR1 LNHDA, CDR2 SQIVND (reference sequence). The V and J ends lost 5 bases and 3 bases, in that order; junction bases with no gene match: 8. The DNA for the CDR3 is TGTGCCAGTAGTCGGGGGACTAGCCGGTTCTACGAGCAGTACTTC. Translation: CASSRGTSRFYEQYF.

The V gene is TRBV5-1, the J gene TRBJ2-1, with D tentatively TRBD1 (5 bases). The CDR3 is 17 residues long. With 1 base removed from V and 7 bases from J, the gap between germline ends came to 21 bases. Looked up from germline, CDR1 is SGHRS and CDR2 is YFSETQ. The CDR3 reads CASSLRQLDIAGNEQFF. CDR3 sequence (DNA): TGCGCCAGCAGCTTGCGTCAATTGGACATTGCTGGGAATGAGCAGTTCTTC.

In the case of this clone: At one end, the junction sequence differs from germline, possibly due to a read error. The chain links TRBV12-3 or TRBV12-4 to TRBJ1-4; 9 bases line up with TRBD1. This CDR3 region has 13 residues. The CDR3 sequence: CASSLRDRVFGHF. Written as DNA, the CDR3 is TGTGCCAGCAGTTTACGGGACAGGGTCTTCGGTCACTTT.

This clone came up a few times. V gene TRBV6-5 combines with J gene TRBJ1-5, with D possibly TRBD1 on 6 matching bases. The CDR3 spans 14 residues. The V end was cut by 8 bases, the J end by 0 bases, with 11 bases between. CDR1 and CDR2 (germline): MNHEY, SVGAGI. The CDR3 sequence: CASWGHLSNQPQHF. Written as DNA, the CDR3 is TGTGCCAGCTGGGGACACCTTAGCAATCAGCCCCAGCATTTT.

The rearrangement links TRBV4-1 to TRBJ1-3; no clear D. CDR1 is MGHRA and CDR2 is YSYEKL in the germline V gene. Trimming left V 4 bases short and J 3 bases short, with 4 bases between. The CDR3 is made up of 12 amino acids. The CDR3 DNA is TGCGCCAGCAGCCCTCGTGGAAACACCATATATTTT. It encodes CASSPRGNTIYF.

This chain connects TRBV7-9 to TRBJ2-3; 8 bases line up with TRBD2. The ends lost 5 bases at V and 4 bases at J; junction bases unmatched: 5. The germline V gene has CDR1 SEHNR and CDR2 FQNEAQ (reference sequence). The CDR3 spans 14 residues. Here the CDR3 DNA reads TGTGCCAGCAGCCAGCGGGAGTCCCCAGATACGCAGTATTTT. Residues: CASSQRESPDTQYF. The full variable domain, with the rest looked up from reference TRBV7-9 and TRBJ2-3, is DTGVSQNPRHKITKRGQNVTFRCDPISEHNRLYWYRQTLGQGPEFLTYFQNEAQLEKSRLLSDRFSAERPKGSFSTLEIQRTEQGDSAMYLCASSQRESPDTQYFGPGTRLTVL.

The chain links TRBV11-2 to TRBJ2-7, with TRBD1 as a possible D gene (5 bases). Looked up from germline, CDR1 is SGHAT and CDR2 is FQNNGV. Trimming stripped 5 bases from V and 2 bases from J, with 19 bases between. The CDR3 is 16 residues long. The CDR3 loop reads CASSPNDSEYPYEQYF. In DNA, the CDR3 is TGTGCCAGCAGCCCGAACGACAGCGAGTATCCCTACGAGCAGTACTTC. Filled out from reference TRBV11-2 and TRBJ2-7, the complete variable domain reads EAGVAQSPRYKIIEKRQSVAFWCNPISGHATLYWYQQILGQGPKLLIQFQNNGVVDDSQLPKDRFSAERLKGVDSTLKIQPAKLEDSAVYLCASSPNDSEYPYEQYFGPGTRLTVT.

In DNA form, the CDR3 reads TGCGCCAGCAGTGAGCCTCTAGCGGACCGATACAATGAGCAGTTCTTC. Protein product: CASSEPLADRYNEQFF. The chain recombines TRBV10-2 with TRBJ2-1; 7 nucleotides agree with TRBD2. The CDR3 totals 16 residues. After removal of 2 bases from V and 4 bases from J, the junction contained 8 bases not matched to a gene. The germline V gene encodes CDR1 WSHSY and CDR2 SAAADI.

This chain uses TRBV5-1 with TRBJ1-3; D is possibly TRBD1 (6 bases). The CDR3 is made up of 18 amino acids. Germline V lookup: CDR1 SGHRS, CDR2 YFSETQ. Trimming removed 4 bases at V and 0 bases at J, with 20 bases between. This CDR3 reads CASSLYGGAEFSGNTIYF. CDR3 sequence (DNA): TGCGCCAGCAGCCTGTATGGGGGGGCCGAATTCTCTGGAAACACCATATATTTT.

This clone has only one observation. This chain links TRBV7-3 with TRBJ2-6, with D perhaps matching TRBD2 (6 bases). Germline V gives CDR1 SGHTA, CDR2 FQGTGA. The CDR3 spans 16 residues. V was trimmed by 4 bases and J by 0 bases, leaving 10 bases between them. The CDR3 region is CASSSSGFSGANVLTF. CDR3 DNA: TGTGCCAGCAGCTCAAGCGGGTTCTCTGGGGCCAACGTCCTGACTTTC.